This TCR beta chain was profiled in a study of breast tumors, draining lymph nodes, adjacent tissues listed by TCRdb under 2016. At the level of the whole study: TCR beta repertoires were compared across tumor, adjacent nontumor tissue and axillary lymph nodes obtained from breast cancer patients. In human breast cancer, the study set out to evaluate how tumor, surrounding tissue and draining lymph node repertoires relate to one another and whether T cells may move between these sites.

The CDR3 covers 16 residues, taking in both the cysteine and the phenylalanine. Just CDR3 DNA is preserved here, 48 bases in frame from base 1. Trimming leaves V shorter by 0 bases and J shorter by 7 bases, with the junction holding 4 bases beyond the gene matches. Looking up the germline V gene yields CDR1 SGHRS and CDR2 YFSETQ. The adjacent samples were made up of nontumor breast tissue around the tumor. The run used an Illumina HiSeq 2000. TCR beta chain libraries were generated through multiplex PCR amplification. The amplified TCR beta chain products were analyzed by high-throughput sequencing. TCRdb took the public reads, trimmed them with fastp at Q25, ran MiXCR for clone calling and kept in-frame beta chains. CDR3 protein sequences are deduplicated, and each keeps its most common genes and DNA. In this sample the table shows 20,000 to 30,000 distinct CDR3 sequences, approximately 70% of which occur a single time. The ten largest clonotypes hold roughly a quarter of the sample.

Study-wide conclusions, independent of this receptor: Tumor T-cell repertoires showed less diversity than lymph node repertoires and more diversity than nontumor tissue repertoires, and tumor T-cell repertoires showed preferential V and J gene usage. The conclusion that tumor T cells originate in lymph nodes was presented as consistent with a hypothesis rather than as directly demonstrated. Tumor and nontumor tissue repertoires were significantly more similar in luminal-like than in basal-like breast cancer. The data were considered consistent with most tumor T cells being derived from the lymph node and subsequently expanding within tumor tissue.

Turning to this clonotype: Its specific antigen is unknown. It has no much larger one-base neighbor in the sample; base qualities were not kept.

The sample consisted of tumor-adjacent breast tissue. The TCR originated in a female donor with breast cancer. Some clones in this sample may be carry-over from other donors' samples. The sequence joins TRBV5-1 to TRBJ1-4; TRBD1 lines up with 12 middle nucleotides. The encoded CDR3 is CASSLVGTGGGEKLFF. At the DNA level, the sequence is TGCGCCAGCAGCTTGGTGGGGACAGGGGGCGGTGAAAAACTGTTTTTT. Joined to the reference TRBV5-1 and TRBJ1-4 proteins, this CDR3 gives the full variable domain: KAGVTQTPRYLIKTRGQQVTLSCSPISGHRSVSWYQQTPGQGLQFLFEYFSETQRNKGNFPGRFSGRQFSNSRSEMNVSTLELGDSALYLCASSLVGTGGGEKLFFGSGTQLSVL.